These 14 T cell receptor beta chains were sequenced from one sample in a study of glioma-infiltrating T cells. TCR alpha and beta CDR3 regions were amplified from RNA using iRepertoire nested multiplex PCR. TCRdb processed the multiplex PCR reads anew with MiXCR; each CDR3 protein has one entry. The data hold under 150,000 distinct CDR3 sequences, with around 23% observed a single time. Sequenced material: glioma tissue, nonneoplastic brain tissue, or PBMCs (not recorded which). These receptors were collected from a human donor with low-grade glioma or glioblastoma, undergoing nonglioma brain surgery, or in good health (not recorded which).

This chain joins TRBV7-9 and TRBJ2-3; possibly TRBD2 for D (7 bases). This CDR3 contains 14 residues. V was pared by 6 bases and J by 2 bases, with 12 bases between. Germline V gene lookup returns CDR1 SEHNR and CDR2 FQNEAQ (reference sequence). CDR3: CASREGGHTDTQYF. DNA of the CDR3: TGTGCCAGCAGAGAGGGGGGGCACACAGATACGCAGTATTTT.

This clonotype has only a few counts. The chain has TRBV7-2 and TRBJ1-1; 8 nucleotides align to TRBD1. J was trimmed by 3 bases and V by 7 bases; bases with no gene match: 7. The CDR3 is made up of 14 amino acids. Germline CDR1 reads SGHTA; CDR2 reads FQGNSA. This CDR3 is CASTPQGAYTEAFF. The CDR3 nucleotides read TGTGCCAGCACCCCTCAGGGGGCTTACACTGAAGCTTTCTTT.

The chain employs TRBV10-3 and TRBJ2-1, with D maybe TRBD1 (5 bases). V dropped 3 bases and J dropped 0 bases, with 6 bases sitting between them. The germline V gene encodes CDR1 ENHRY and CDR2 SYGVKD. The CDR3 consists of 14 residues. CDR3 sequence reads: CAISEGVSYNEQFF. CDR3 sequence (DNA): TGTGCCATCAGTGAAGGGGTCTCCTACAATGAGCAGTTCTTC.

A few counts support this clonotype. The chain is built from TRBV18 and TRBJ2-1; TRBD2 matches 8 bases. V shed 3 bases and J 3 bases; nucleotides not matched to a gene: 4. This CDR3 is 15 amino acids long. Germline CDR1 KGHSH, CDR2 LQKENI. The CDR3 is CASSPSGVNYNEQFF. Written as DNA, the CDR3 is TGTGCCAGCTCACCTAGCGGGGTGAACTACAATGAGCAGTTCTTC.

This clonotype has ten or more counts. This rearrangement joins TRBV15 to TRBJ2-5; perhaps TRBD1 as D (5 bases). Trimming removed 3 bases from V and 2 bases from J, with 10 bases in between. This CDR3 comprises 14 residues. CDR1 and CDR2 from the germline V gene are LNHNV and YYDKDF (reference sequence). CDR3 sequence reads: CATSSPDSQETQYF. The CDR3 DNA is TGTGCCACCAGCAGTCCCGACAGTCAAGAGACCCAGTACTTC.

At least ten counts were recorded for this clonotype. The CDR3 protein is CASRTQTLSRDTNTEAFF. For the CDR3, the DNA is TGTGCCAGCAGGACCCAAACCCTTTCCCGGGACACAAACACTGAAGCTTTCTTT. The rearrangement uses TRBV6-2 or TRBV6-3 and TRBJ1-1, with D perhaps matching TRBD1 (6 bases). The CDR3 length is 18 residues. The V end was cut by 6 bases, the J end by 2 bases, with 25 bases between. The germline V gene encodes CDR1 MNHEY and CDR2 SVGEGT.

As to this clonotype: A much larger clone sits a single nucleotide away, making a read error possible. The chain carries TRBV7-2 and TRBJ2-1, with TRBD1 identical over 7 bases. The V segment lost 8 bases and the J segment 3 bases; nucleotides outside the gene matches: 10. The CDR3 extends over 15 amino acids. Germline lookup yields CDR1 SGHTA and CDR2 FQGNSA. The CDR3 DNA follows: TGTGCCAGCGGCCCCCGGGACAGACACTACAATGAGCAGTTCTTC. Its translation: CASGPRDRHYNEQFF.

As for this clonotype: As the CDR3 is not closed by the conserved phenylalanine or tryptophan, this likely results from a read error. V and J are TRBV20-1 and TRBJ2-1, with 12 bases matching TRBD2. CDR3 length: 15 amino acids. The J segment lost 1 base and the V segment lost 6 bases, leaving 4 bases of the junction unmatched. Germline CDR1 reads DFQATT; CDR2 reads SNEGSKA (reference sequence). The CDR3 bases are TGCAGTGCAAGACTAGCGGGGGTGTCCTACAATGAGCAGTTCCTC. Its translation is CSARLAGVSYNEQFL.

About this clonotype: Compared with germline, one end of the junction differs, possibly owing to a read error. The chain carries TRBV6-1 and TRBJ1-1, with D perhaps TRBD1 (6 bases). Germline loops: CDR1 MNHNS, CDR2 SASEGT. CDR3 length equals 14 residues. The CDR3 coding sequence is TGTGCCGGCAGTGACCGGGGGCTGAACACTGAAGCTTTCTTT. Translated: CAGSDRGLNTEAFF.

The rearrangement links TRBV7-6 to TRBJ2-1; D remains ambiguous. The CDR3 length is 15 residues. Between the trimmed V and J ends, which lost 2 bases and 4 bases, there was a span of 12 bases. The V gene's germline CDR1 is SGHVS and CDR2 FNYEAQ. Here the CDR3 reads CASSLLLDMYNEQFF. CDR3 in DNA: TGTGCCAGCAGCTTATTGCTAGATATGTACAATGAGCAGTTCTTC.

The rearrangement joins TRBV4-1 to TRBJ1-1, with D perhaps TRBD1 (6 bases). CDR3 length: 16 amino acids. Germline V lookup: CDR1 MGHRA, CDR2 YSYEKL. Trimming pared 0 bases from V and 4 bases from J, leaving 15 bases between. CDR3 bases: TGCGCCAGCAGCCAAGATCACGGGGGCCTGGGCACTGAAGCTTTCTTT. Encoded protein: CASSQDHGGLGTEAFF.

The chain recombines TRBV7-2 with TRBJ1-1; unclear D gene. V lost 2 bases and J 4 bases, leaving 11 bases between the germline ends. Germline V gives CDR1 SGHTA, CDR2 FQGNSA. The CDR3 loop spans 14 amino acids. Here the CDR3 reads CASSLTSGSTEAFF. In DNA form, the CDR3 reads TGTGCCAGCAGCTTAACTTCCGGATCCACTGAAGCTTTCTTT.

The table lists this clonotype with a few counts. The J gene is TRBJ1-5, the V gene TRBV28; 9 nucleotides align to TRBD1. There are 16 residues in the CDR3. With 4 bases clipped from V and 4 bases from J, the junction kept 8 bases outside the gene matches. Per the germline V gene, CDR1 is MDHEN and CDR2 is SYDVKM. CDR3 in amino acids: CASSSRWTGANQPQHF. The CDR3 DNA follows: TGTGCCAGCAGTTCGCGGTGGACAGGGGCAAATCAGCCCCAGCATTTT.

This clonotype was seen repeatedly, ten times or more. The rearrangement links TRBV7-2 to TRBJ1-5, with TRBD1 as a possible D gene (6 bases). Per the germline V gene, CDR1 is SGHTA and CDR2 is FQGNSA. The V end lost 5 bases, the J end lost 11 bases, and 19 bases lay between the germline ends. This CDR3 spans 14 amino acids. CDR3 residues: CASSQSTGIRAQHF. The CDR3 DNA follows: TGTGCCAGCAGCCAAAGTACAGGGATTAGGGCCCAGCATTTT. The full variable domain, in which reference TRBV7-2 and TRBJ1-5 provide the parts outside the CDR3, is GAGVSQSPSNKVTEKGKDVELRCDPISGHTALYWYRQSLGQGLEFLIYFQGNSAPDKSGLPSDRFSAERTGGSVSTLTIQRTQQEDSAVYLCASSQSTGIRAQHFGDGTRLSIL.